This T cell receptor beta chain was found in a study of tumor and adjacent non-tumor tissue in lung cancer. General study findings and limits: Normal lung showed higher cumulative top 100 clone frequency than tumor. Compared with tumor, normal lung showed significantly lower TCR diversity.

On this clonotype itself: As yet, its antigen is unknown. At one of its ends the junction is not consistent with the germline gene, which may arise from a read error.

The template was RNA from unsorted bulk tissue. Between August and November 2014, newly diagnosed, chemotherapy-naive lung cancer patients underwent thoracic surgery in China. The CDR3 extends over 12 amino acids. Per the germline V gene, CDR1 is SQVTM and CDR2 is ANQGSEA. TCRbeta libraries were built with three rounds of nested PCR, modified from ARM-PCR. MiXCR was run by TCRdb on the multiplex PCR reads, yielding one entry per CDR3 protein. The data hold about 75,000 distinct CDR3 sequences, with 60% to 80% observed a single time. The receptor's source is a woman aged 50 to 60 with non-small cell lung cancer. Sample: lung tumor tissue. The chain employs TRBV29-1 and TRBJ1-1; 7 nucleotides align to TRBD1. This CDR3 reads CSVDSKGQHIFF. CDR3 DNA: TGCAGTGTTGATTCTAAGGGACAGCACATTTTCTTT.